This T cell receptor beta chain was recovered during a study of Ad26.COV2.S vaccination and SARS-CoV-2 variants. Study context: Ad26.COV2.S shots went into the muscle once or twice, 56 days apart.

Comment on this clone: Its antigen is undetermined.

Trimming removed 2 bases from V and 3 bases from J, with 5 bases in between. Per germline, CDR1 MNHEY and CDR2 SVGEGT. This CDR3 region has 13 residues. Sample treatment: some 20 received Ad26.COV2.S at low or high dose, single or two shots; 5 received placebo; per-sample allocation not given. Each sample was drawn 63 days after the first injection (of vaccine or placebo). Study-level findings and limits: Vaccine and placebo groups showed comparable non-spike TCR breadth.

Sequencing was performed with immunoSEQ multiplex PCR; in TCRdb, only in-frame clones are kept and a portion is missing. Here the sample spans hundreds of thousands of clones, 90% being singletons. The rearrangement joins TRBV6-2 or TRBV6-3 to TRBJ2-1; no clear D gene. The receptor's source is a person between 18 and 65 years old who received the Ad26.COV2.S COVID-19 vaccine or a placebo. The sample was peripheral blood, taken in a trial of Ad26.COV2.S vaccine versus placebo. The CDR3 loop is CASSYGYYNEQFF. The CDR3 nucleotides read TGTGCCAGCAGTTACGGTTACTACAATGAGCAGTTCTTC.